The rows below give T cell receptor beta chains drawn from one sample of a study of T cell repertoires in ileal Crohn's disease. The repertoire was sequenced with immunoSEQ multiplex PCR; TCRdb's copy has only in-frame clones and lacks some. The data hold about 14,000 clones, with around 84% observed a single time. Sequenced material: ileal tissue. Source of these receptors: an adult with Crohn's disease. The CDR3 runs from the conserved cysteine through the conserved F or W. The size field is filled for only some rows; it gives once, few, many or a size class.

v_gene,j_gene,abundance,CDR3aa
TRBV30,TRBJ1-3,once,CAWSGQAFSGNTIYF
TRBV28,TRBJ1-6,.,CASSLGAAGNSPLHF
TRBV4-3,TRBJ2-1,few,CASSRAGAAGGVLF
TRBV7-2,TRBJ2-1,.,CASRVRLDTLNEQFF
TRBV2,TRBJ1-1,.,CASSDAVENTEAFF
TRBV5-6,TRBJ1-3,.,CASSQDRRNTIYF
TRBV30,TRBJ2-5,.,CAWSGTSGTTQYF
TRBV19,TRBJ1-5,.,CASSINYRGLQPQHF
TRBV9,TRBJ2-7,.,CASSPVFSSYEQYF
TRBV11-2,TRBJ2-2,.,CASSLDLYRETGELFF
TRBV28,TRBJ2-1,.,CASGTSGVGEQFF
TRBV30,TRBJ1-6,few,CAWSSGQDNSPLHF
TRBV9,TRBJ2-5,.,CASSGGWAEPETQYF
TRBV5-8,TRBJ1-2,.,CASRQSHRQIKVYGYTF
TRBV4-3,TRBJ2-7,.,CASSPETGEGSYEQYF
TRBV6-1,TRBJ2-5,.,CASSESGGLDFQETQYF
TRBV11-2,TRBJ1-2,.,CARIVGYTF
TRBV21-1,TRBJ1-4,.,CASSKAEVINEKLFF
TRBV7-2,TRBJ1-6,.,CASSLGSRGGKHNSPLHF
TRBV28,TRBJ2-3,.,CASSANSGTQYF
TRBV28,TRBJ1-2,.,CASSSITIQGVGGYTF
TRBV7-2,TRBJ1-5,.,CASSLSDRVYQPQHF
TRBV11-2,TRBJ1-1,.,CASSLEWLTEAFF